These 26 T cell receptor beta chains came from one sample sequenced in a study of T cells in Graves' hyperthyroidism and ophthalmopathy (dated by TCRdb to between 2018 and 2020). The library was generated by multiplex PCR. Sequencing relied on an Illumina HiSeq 2000. The TCR beta CDR3 regions were amplified from RNA transcripts. A first-round RT-PCR of the TCR CDR3 used the HTBI primer set with the Qiagen OneStep RT-PCR kit. TCRdb took the public reads, trimmed them with fastp at Q25, ran MiXCR for clone calling and kept in-frame beta chains. CDR3 protein sequences are deduplicated, and each keeps its most common genes and DNA. The sample records under 500,000 distinct CDR3 sequences, over 13% of which are singletons. Of the sample, 25% to 30% falls within the top ten clones. Sequenced sample: blood. The receptors were gathered from a man aged 50-59 years with Graves' ophthalmopathy.

This clonotype was observed many times. The chain employs TRBV15 and TRBJ1-5; D is uncertain. The CDR3 has 17 amino acids. Trimming left V 0 bases short and J 5 bases short, with 17 bases between. Looked up from germline, CDR1 is LNHNV and CDR2 is YYDKDF (reference sequence). The DNA for the CDR3 is TGTGCCACCAGCAGAGATCGGGTTAGGGTCCGTGATCAGCCCCAGCATTTT. This sequence encodes CATSRDRVRVRDQPQHF.

This clonotype occurred many times. The rearrangement links TRBV12-3 or TRBV12-4 to TRBJ2-3; 11 bases fit TRBD2. V lost 1 base to trimming and J lost 2 bases; unmatched junction nucleotides: 14. The CDR3 spans 20 residues. CDR3 bases: TGTGCCAGCAGTTTAGGGCTGGGCCTGACTAGCGGGACTGACACAGATACGCAGTATTTT. Its protein is CASSLGLGLTSGTDTDTQYF.

This sequence joins TRBV29-1 and TRBJ1-1; 7 positions match TRBD1. V shed 7 bases, J shed 4 bases, and the junction held 12 bases outside the gene matches. CDR1 and CDR2 (germline): SQVTM, ANQGSEA. The CDR3 has 14 amino acids. The CDR3 region is CSGLTGTLGTEAFF. As DNA, the CDR3 is TGCAGCGGTTTGACAGGGACTCTGGGCACTGAAGCTTTCTTT.

In its sample, this clonotype was seen many times. The chain employs TRBV11-2 and TRBJ1-1; perhaps TRBD1 as D (5 bases). Deletions cut 1 base from V and 4 bases from J, with 10 bases between. This CDR3 contains 14 residues. Germline CDR1 reads SGHAT; CDR2 reads FQNNGV. The CDR3 DNA follows: TGTGCCAGCAGCTTAGGTATGGGGGGCACTGAAGCTTTCTTT. Its translation is CASSLGMGGTEAFF.

This sequence joins TRBV7-2 and TRBJ2-1; tentatively, D is TRBD1 (7 bases). V gave up 6 bases and J gave up 8 bases, with 14 bases separating them. The CDR3 has 13 residues. From germline, CDR1 is SGHTA and CDR2 FQGNSA. CDR3 sequence: CASSFQGGDEQFF. As DNA, the CDR3 is TGTGCCAGCAGTTTTCAGGGGGGAGATGAGCAGTTCTTC. Drawing the rest from reference TRBV7-2 and TRBJ2-1, the complete variable domain is GAGVSQSPSNKVTEKGKDVELRCDPISGHTALYWYRQSLGQGLEFLIYFQGNSAPDKSGLPSDRFSAERTGGSVSTLTIQRTQQEDSAVYLCASSFQGGDEQFFGPGTRLTVL.

The chain recombines TRBV29-1 with TRBJ2-7; D may be TRBD2 (5 bases). CDR3 length equals 14 residues. CDR1 is SQVTM and CDR2 is ANQGSEA in the germline V gene. V lost 0 bases and J lost 3, with 12 bases in between. The CDR3 sequence: CSVEDRGEGYEQYF. The CDR3 DNA reads TGCAGCGTTGAAGATCGAGGTGAGGGCTACGAGCAGTACTTC.

The rearrangement joins TRBV29-1 to TRBJ1-2, with a tentative D call TRBD1 (5 bases). V lost 7 bases and J lost 0, with 12 bases in between. CDR1 SQVTM and CDR2 ANQGSEA come from the germline V gene. This CDR3 has 13 amino acids. The CDR3 reads CSGRDLANYGYTF. CDR3 DNA: TGCAGCGGAAGGGACCTCGCTAACTATGGCTACACCTTC.

V and J are TRBV12-3 or TRBV12-4 and TRBJ2-2; D remains unclear. Trimming stripped 10 bases from V and 5 bases from J, with 20 bases between. The CDR3 runs 15 residues. CDR3 DNA sequence: TGTGCCAACAGCCTAAATAGTTTAGGGACCGGGGAGCTGTTTTTT. It translates to CANSLNSLGTGELFF.

This clonotype was seen only a few times. CDR3 region: CAWSRGTSAPYNEQFF. DNA of the CDR3: TGTGCCTGGAGCCGGGGGACTAGTGCGCCCTACAATGAGCAGTTCTTC. V gene TRBV30 combines with J gene TRBJ2-1; 8 bases agree with TRBD2. Germline loops: CDR1 GTSNPN, CDR2 SVGIG (reference sequence). The CDR3 runs 16 residues. With V trimmed by 3 bases and J by 2 bases, 9 bases remained unmatched.

This clonotype came up many times. The V gene is TRBV15, the J gene TRBJ1-3, with D unclear. Germline loops: CDR1 LNHNV, CDR2 YYDKDF (reference sequence). The CDR3 extends over 16 amino acids. Deletions cut 1 base from V and 0 bases from J, with 10 bases between. The CDR3 sequence is CATSRVGLSSGNTIYF. As DNA, the CDR3 is TGTGCCACCAGCAGAGTTGGCCTTAGCTCTGGAAACACCATATATTTT. The whole variable domain, remainder taken from reference TRBV15 and TRBJ1-3, is DAMVIQNPRYQVTQFGKPVTLSCSQTLNHNVMYWYQQKSSQAPKLLFHYYDKDFNNEADTPDNFQSRRPNTSFCFLDIRSPGLGDTAMYLCATSRVGLSSGNTIYFGEGSWLTVV.

In this sample, this clonotype turned up many times. J is TRBJ2-3 and V is TRBV5-1; a weak D match, TRBD1 (6 bases). The CDR3 covers 16 residues. CDR1 SGHRS and CDR2 YFSETQ come from the germline V gene. V was trimmed by 4 bases and J by 1 base, leaving 16 bases between them. For the CDR3, the DNA is TGCGCCAGCAGCGGAAAACCAGGGGACCGCACAGATACGCAGTATTTT. Protein sequence: CASSGKPGDRTDTQYF.

This clonotype was found a few times. The J gene is TRBJ2-3, the V gene TRBV19, with TRBD1 matching over 8 bases. Germline loops: CDR1 LNHDA, CDR2 SQIVND (reference sequence). The CDR3 extends over 16 amino acids. V shed 2 bases and J 1 base; nucleotides not matched to a gene: 5. The CDR3 reads CASSISADRGTDTQYF. CDR3 bases: TGTGCCAGTAGTATATCTGCGGACAGGGGCACAGATACGCAGTATTTT.

This clonotype was seen repeatedly, ten times or more. The chain employs TRBV28 and TRBJ1-1; D is perhaps TRBD1 (5 bases). V gave up 8 bases and J gave up 4 bases, with 14 bases separating them. This CDR3 spans 13 amino acids. The germline V gene has CDR1 MDHEN and CDR2 SYDVKM. CDR3 loop: CASSLGEFTEAFF. The CDR3 DNA follows: TGTGCCAGCTCCCTAGGGGAATTCACTGAAGCTTTCTTT.

The rearrangement links TRBV20-1 to TRBJ2-5; 10 bases fit TRBD2. The CDR3 spans 16 residues. V was pared by 1 base and J by 5 bases, with 10 bases of the junction left unmatched. Germline V gene sequence: CDR1 DFQATT, CDR2 SNEGSKA (reference sequence). The CDR3 sequence is CSARAILAGLGETQYF. The DNA for the CDR3 is TGCAGTGCTAGAGCTATACTAGCGGGGTTGGGTGAGACCCAGTACTTC.

This clonotype has ten or more counts. This rearrangement joins TRBV20-1 to TRBJ2-1; tentatively, D is TRBD2 (5 bases). CDR1 DFQATT and CDR2 SNEGSKA come from the germline V gene (reference sequence). The CDR3 runs 15 residues. Trimming left V 2 bases short and J 7 bases short, with 18 bases between. The CDR3 nucleotides read TGCAGTGCTAGAATAAGCGGTCAAGTTAGAAATGAGCAGTTCTTC. Translating it yields CSARISGQVRNEQFF.

The chain recombines TRBV7-3 with TRBJ2-1; a weak D match, TRBD2 (5 bases). V lost 1 base, J lost 8 bases, and 9 bases lay in between. Germline-derived CDR1 and CDR2 are SGHTA and FQGTGA. This CDR3 has 13 amino acids. The DNA for the CDR3 is TGTGCCAGCAGCTTAAGGCCGAGGGATGAGCAGTTCTTC. It yields the protein CASSLRPRDEQFF.

This clonotype showed up many times. The CDR3 DNA reads TGTGCCAGCAGTTTAAGCCGACAGGGGACGGGGTCACCCCTCCACTTT. As protein: CASSLSRQGTGSPLHF. The chain uses TRBV28 and TRBJ1-6; 8 bases are a match to TRBD1. The trim removed 2 bases at V and 10 bases at J, leaving 10 bases unmatched. The CDR3 consists of 16 residues. Germline assignment: CDR1 MDHEN and CDR2 SYDVKM.

This chain joins TRBV29-1 and TRBJ2-2; 8 bases agree with TRBD1. J gave up 6 bases and V 8 bases, and 14 bases lay outside the gene matches. Germline V gives CDR1 SQVTM, CDR2 ANQGSEA. The CDR3 is 15 residues long. CDR3 nucleotides: TGCAGCTCCTCCGGGACAGGTTCGGTCGCCGGGGAGCTGTTTTTT. This translates into CSSSGTGSVAGELFF.

This clonotype was recorded many times. The gene calls are TRBV20-1 and TRBJ1-5, with D unresolved. The CDR3 length is 16 residues. Germline V CDR1 and CDR2: DFQATT, SNEGSKA (reference sequence). Trimming removed 0 bases from V and 10 bases from J, with 22 bases in between. The CDR3 reads CSARDSLGQTRDPQHF. Written as DNA, the CDR3 is TGCAGTGCTAGAGATAGTCTTGGGCAGACACGCGACCCCCAGCATTTT.

This clonotype was counted only a few times. The chain uses TRBV5-4 and TRBJ2-1, with TRBD2 as a possible D gene (6 bases). The CDR3 runs 16 residues. V lost 4 bases and J 0 bases, leaving 14 bases between the germline ends. Germline V gives CDR1 SGHNT, CDR2 YYREEE (reference sequence). CDR3 bases: TGTGCCAGCAGCGGGGACTCCCCAAGCTCCTACAATGAGCAGTTCTTC. The encoded protein is CASSGDSPSSYNEQFF.

This chain links TRBV27 with TRBJ2-7; D possibly corresponds to TRBD1 (5 bases). The CDR3 loop spans 14 amino acids. The V gene's germline CDR1 is MNHEY and CDR2 SMNVEV (reference sequence). V lost 4 bases and J 7 bases, leaving 17 bases between the germline ends. The DNA of the CDR3 is TGTGCCAGCAGTTATGGGGTAGGGGCGAGGGAGCAGTACTTC. Amino acid sequence: CASSYGVGAREQYF.

This clonotype was detected only a few times. The chain has TRBV7-2 and TRBJ2-4; D gene ambiguous. Germline V gives CDR1 SGHTA, CDR2 FQGNSA. V gave up 4 bases and J gave up 0 bases, with 10 bases separating them. The CDR3 covers 15 residues. CDR3 sequence reads: CASSSLERAKNIQYF. The CDR3 bases are TGTGCCAGCAGCTCCCTGGAGAGAGCCAAAAACATTCAGTACTTC.

This clonotype was seen ten or more times. This chain joins TRBV24-1 and TRBJ1-5; a weak D match, TRBD1 (5 bases). The CDR3 is 15 amino acids. V lost 5 bases and J 1 base, leaving 11 bases between the germline ends. CDR1 KGHDR and CDR2 SFDVKD come from the germline V gene. In DNA, the CDR3 is TGTGCCACCAGTGCGGCCCGGGACAGCAATCAGCCCCAGCATTTT. This gives the protein CATSAARDSNQPQHF.

The rearrangement joins TRBV29-1 to TRBJ2-3; 10 positions match TRBD1. CDR1 and CDR2 (germline): SQVTM, ANQGSEA. This CDR3 contains 13 residues. The J segment lost 6 bases and the V segment lost 7 bases, leaving 7 bases of the junction unmatched. CDR3 sequence reads: CSAKGGQGDTQYF. The CDR3 nucleotides read TGCAGCGCCAAGGGGGGACAGGGGGATACGCAGTATTTT.

Remarks on this clonotype: One base away lies a much larger clone, so this may be a sequencing read error. The missing conserved phenylalanine or tryptophan at the end of this CDR3 makes a read error likely. The chain employs TRBV28 and TRBJ2-7; no clear D gene. The V end lost 6 bases, the J end lost 6 bases, and 12 bases lay between the germline ends. Germline lookup yields CDR1 MDHEN and CDR2 SYDVKM. This CDR3 contains 12 residues. CDR3 nucleotide sequence: TGTGCCAGCAGCGCTACGAGAGGCGAGCAGTACTGC. It encodes CASSATRGEQYC.

Points on this clonotype: Just one base apart from a much larger clone, this may be a read error. V usage is TRBV11-2 and J usage is TRBJ2-1; TRBD2 matches at 8 bases. CDR3 length equals 15 residues. CDR1 and CDR2 from the germline V gene are SGHAT and FQNNGV. J gave up 4 bases and V 8 bases, and 10 bases lay outside the gene matches. The DNA of the CDR3 is TGTGCCAGCGGCTCAATAGCGGGATATTACAATGAGCAGTTCTTC. Translating it yields CASGSIAGYYNEQFF.